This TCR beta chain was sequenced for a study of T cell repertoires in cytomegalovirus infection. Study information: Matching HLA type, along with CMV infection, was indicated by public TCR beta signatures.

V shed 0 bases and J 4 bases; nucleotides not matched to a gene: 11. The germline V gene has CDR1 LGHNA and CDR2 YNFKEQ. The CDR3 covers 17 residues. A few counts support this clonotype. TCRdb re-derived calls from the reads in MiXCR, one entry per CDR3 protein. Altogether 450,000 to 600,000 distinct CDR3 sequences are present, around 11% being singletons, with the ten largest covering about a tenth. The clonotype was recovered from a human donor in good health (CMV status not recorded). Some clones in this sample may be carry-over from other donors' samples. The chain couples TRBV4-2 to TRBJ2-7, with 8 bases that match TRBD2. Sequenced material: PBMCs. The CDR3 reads CASSQEGPGGRQYEQYF. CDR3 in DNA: TGTGCCAGCAGCCAAGAGGGGCCCGGCGGGAGGCAATACGAGCAGTACTTC.